This TCR beta chain was identified during a study of blood T cell repertoires in COVID-19. Study-wide context: T cells, B-cell-depleted T cells, or PBMCs provided the cDNA or gDNA that served as material.

Trimming shortened V by 3 bases and J by 3 bases, and 15 bases separated the two germline ends. This CDR3 has 16 amino acids. Germline V gene sequence: CDR1 MNHNS, CDR2 SASEGT. Only in-frame clones appear in the TCRdb table, and some are missing; sequencing was by immunoSEQ multiplex PCR. The table records about 220,000 clones, 82% of them present only once. Sequenced material: PBMCs or T cells enriched from blood (not recorded which). The sequence derives from a woman in her fifties or sixties who had recovered from COVID-19. V and J are TRBV6-1 and TRBJ1-5, with D tentatively TRBD1 (6 bases). CDR3 bases: TGTGCCAGCAGTGAGCGATTCGGGGGGCCCAATCAGCCCCAGCATTTT. This translates into CASSERFGGPNQPQHF.